The 9 T cell receptor beta chains given below trace back to one sample, sequenced in a study of blood T cell repertoires in COVID-19 (dated by TCRdb to the early 2020s). Library prep was done by the immunoSEQ multiplex PCR assay. Entries here come from immuneACCESS through TCRdb and include only in-frame sequences with V and J called. Some clones fail to appear in such tables; in the studies checked, an unresolved V gene covers under half of the shortfall, and the cause of the remainder is unknown. Recorded for this sample are fewer than 250,000 clones; approximately 85% of them occurred a single time. The ten largest clones add up to 4% to 4.5% of the sample. Sequenced input: peripheral blood. The receptors stem from a man aged 45-65 years with acute or convalescent COVID-19.

The rearrangement links TRBV9 to TRBJ2-1, with 9 bases that match TRBD1. The trim removed 4 bases at V and 2 bases at J, leaving 4 bases unmatched. CDR1 and CDR2 (germline): SGDLS, YYNGEE. This CDR3 contains 15 residues. Here the CDR3 reads CASSPRTGAYNEQFF. The CDR3 DNA follows: TGTGCCAGCAGCCCGCGGACAGGGGCCTACAATGAGCAGTTCTTC.

Here the CDR3 reads CASSLSGFGYTF. CDR3 coding DNA: TGTGCCAGCAGCTTGTCAGGGTTTGGCTACACCTTC. The chain links TRBV7-2 to TRBJ1-2; D is possibly TRBD1 (5 bases). Germline-derived CDR1 and CDR2 are SGHTA and FQGNSA. The CDR3 is 12 amino acids. V shed 3 bases and J shed 7 bases, with 9 bases lying between them. Filled out from reference TRBV7-2 and TRBJ1-2, the complete variable domain reads GAGVSQSPSNKVTEKGKDVELRCDPISGHTALYWYRQSLGQGLEFLIYFQGNSAPDKSGLPSDRFSAERTGGSVSTLTIQRTQQEDSAVYLCASSLSGFGYTFGSGTRLTVV.

This clone has just one count. The V call is TRBV4-1, the J call TRBJ1-6; D unresolved. The CDR3 has 15 residues. CDR1 is MGHRA, CDR2 YSYEKL, per germline. V dropped 4 bases and J dropped 0 bases, with 7 bases sitting between them. DNA for the CDR3: TGCGCCAGCAGCCCAAGGAGCTCCTATAATTCACCCCTCCACTTT. It translates to CASSPRSSYNSPLHF.

This clone was seen a handful of times. The gene calls are TRBV19 and TRBJ2-7, with 11 bases lining up with TRBD1. Germline values: CDR1 LNHDA, CDR2 SQIVND (reference sequence). CDR3 length: 15 residues. V was clipped by 7 bases and J by 1 base; unmatched bases: 6. For the CDR3, the DNA is TGTGCCAGTACCCTAGGACAGGGGGCTTCCTACGAGCAGTACTTC. Protein product: CASTLGQGASYEQYF.

V and J are TRBV27 and TRBJ2-2; D is uncertain. V was clipped by 3 bases and J by 3 bases, with 5 bases between them. The CDR3 runs to 13 residues. Germline V gives CDR1 MNHEY, CDR2 SMNVEV (reference sequence). In nucleotides, the CDR3 is TGTGCCAGCAGTTTCCCGTACACCGGGGAGCTGTTTTTT. Translating gives CASSFPYTGELFF.

The sample holds one count of this clone. V usage is TRBV11-3 and J usage is TRBJ2-7; 16 nucleotides line up with TRBD2. The V segment lost 0 bases and the J segment 1 base; nucleotides outside the gene matches: 3. The CDR3 runs to 18 residues. Germline loops: CDR1 SGHNT, CDR2 YENEEA. The CDR3 sequence is CASSLEGGLAGGSYEQYF. As DNA, the CDR3 is TGTGCCAGCAGCTTAGAGGGGGGACTAGCGGGAGGGTCCTACGAGCAGTACTTC. The variable domain in full, completed from reference TRBV11-3 and TRBJ2-7, reads EAGVVQSPRYKIIEKKQPVAFWCNPISGHNTLYWYLQNLGQGPELLIRYENEEAVDDSQLPKDRFSAERLKGVDSTLKIQPAELGDSAVYLCASSLEGGLAGGSYEQYFGPGTRLTVT.

The rearrangement uses TRBV5-1 and TRBJ2-5; 9 bases are shared with TRBD2. The V gene's germline CDR1 is SGHRS and CDR2 YFSETQ. This CDR3 has 17 residues. Trimming took 3 bases from V and 5 from J; bases not matched to a gene: 14. CDR3 DNA sequence: TGCGCCAGCAGCTCTAGCGGGATCCCACCACCCCGGGAGACCCAGTACTTC. Protein: CASSSSGIPPPRETQYF.

The rearrangement uses TRBV24-1 and TRBJ2-3; 7 bases are shared with TRBD1. Germline V gene data show CDR1 as KGHDR and CDR2 as SFDVKD. CDR3 length: 15 residues. Germline trimming cut 4 bases from V and 3 bases from J; bases unmatched to any gene: 6. CDR3 sequence: CATSEGTAETDTQYF. The CDR3 nucleotides are TGTGCCACCAGTGAGGGGACAGCCGAAACAGATACGCAGTATTTT.

This clone was picked up one time. This chain joins TRBV15 and TRBJ2-2; D is unclear. With 2 bases removed from V and 0 bases from J, the gap between germline ends came to 10 bases. The CDR3 is 16 residues long. CDR1 LNHNV and CDR2 YYDKDF come from the germline V gene (reference sequence). CDR3 residues: CATSRRNYSNTGELFF. The DNA of the CDR3 is TGTGCCACCAGCAGAAGAAATTACTCGAACACCGGGGAGCTGTTTTTT.